Described below is a single T cell receptor (beta chain) sequence and its context. This record belongs to a study of cytomegalovirus exposure and HLA in healthy donors. It was with 60 Vbeta and 13 Jbeta primers that the PCR ran. Measured with immunoSEQ multiplex PCR; TCRdb has only the in-frame clones, and not every one. The sample lists about 93,000 clones; around 77% were seen once. The CDR3 totals 15 residues. Trimming stripped 1 base from V and 1 base from J, with 11 bases between. Germline lookup yields CDR1 SGDLS and CDR2 YYNGEE. This TCR was sampled from a man aged 25 to 40 in good health and CMV-seronegative. This chain links TRBV9 with TRBJ1-1; tentative D call: TRBD1 (6 bases). Sequencing input: PBMCs. CDR3 region: CASSVTGTPNTEAFF. DNA for the CDR3: TGTGCCAGCAGCGTAACCGGGACACCGAACACTGAAGCTTTCTTT.